A single sample is the source of the 6 T cell receptor beta chains below, sequenced in a study of blood T cells in healthy people across ages. PCR was performed a second time for about 7 to 11 cycles using a sample-barcoded 5' primer and a J-beta primer mix. TCRdb ran MiXCR on the 5' RACE reads and lists one entry per CDR3 protein. This table has over 700,000 distinct CDR3 sequences, about 53% appearing once. Sequencing was performed on blood. The origin of the receptors is a man older than 75 in good health.

This sequence joins TRBV20-1 and TRBJ2-7; 10 bases fit TRBD2. Gene TRBJ2-5 matches the end of the DNA better, so the J call may be wrong. Germline loops: CDR1 DFQATT, CDR2 SNEGSKA (reference sequence). The CDR3 has 14 amino acids. Here the CDR3 DNA reads TGCAGTGCTGAGACTAGCGGGTCTGTAAAGACCCAGTACTTC. Amino acids: CSAETSGSVKTQYF.

CDR3 residues: CASSQGGQAGEQFF. The CDR3 DNA sequence: TGTGCCAGCAGCCAGGGGGGGCAGGCGGGTGAGCAGTTCTTC. The rearrangement joins TRBV3-1 to TRBJ2-1; TRBD2 might be the D (7 bases). Germline V gives CDR1 LGHDT, CDR2 YNNKEL (reference sequence). The CDR3 spans 14 residues. The V and J ends lost 3 bases and 9 bases respectively, with 15 bases between them.

V and J are TRBV7-9 and TRBJ2-7, with D possibly being TRBD1 (6 bases). This CDR3 is built from 15 residues. The V end was cut by 2 bases, the J end by 1 base, with 12 bases between. CDR1 and CDR2 (germline): SEHNR, FQNEAQ (reference sequence). CDR3 amino acids: CASSLMADSSYEQYF. In DNA, the CDR3 is TGTGCCAGCAGCTTAATGGCGGACAGTTCCTACGAGCAGTACTTC. The entire variable domain, with the rest obtained from reference TRBV7-9 and TRBJ2-7, is as follows: DTGVSQNPRHKITKRGQNVTFRCDPISEHNRLYWYRQTLGQGPEFLTYFQNEAQLEKSRLLSDRFSAERPKGSFSTLEIQRTEQGDSAMYLCASSLMADSSYEQYFGPGTRLTVT.

This clonotype occurred a few times. The chain carries TRBV28 and TRBJ2-1; TRBD2 aligns across 12 bases. The CDR3 loop spans 13 amino acids. The germline V gene encodes CDR1 MDHEN and CDR2 SYDVKM. V was clipped by 8 bases and J by 7 bases; unmatched bases: 3. The CDR3 coding sequence is TGTGCCAGCCGACTAGCGGGAGTTAATGAGCAGTTCTTC. Its translation: CASRLAGVNEQFF.

This chain joins TRBV28 and TRBJ2-7; D possibly matches TRBD1 or TRBD2 (5 bases each). The CDR3 contains 19 residues. The germline CDR1 and CDR2 sequences are MDHEN and SYDVKM. V was trimmed by 7 bases and J by 3 bases, leaving 31 bases between them. The CDR3 here is CASISYVGRGPYYYYEQYF. CDR3 DNA: TGTGCCAGCATCTCTTATGTGGGGCGCGGGCCCTACTACTACTACGAGCAGTACTTC.

This clonotype was seen more than once but under ten times. The chain uses TRBV20-1 and TRBJ2-1; D remains ambiguous. V dropped 5 bases and J dropped 6 bases, with 23 bases sitting between them. Per germline, CDR1 DFQATT and CDR2 SNEGSKA (reference sequence). The CDR3 has 16 amino acids. This CDR3 is CSALGQQLRSGNEQFF. The CDR3 DNA reads as TGCAGTGCTTTAGGGCAGCAACTTCGTTCGGGCAATGAGCAGTTCTTC.